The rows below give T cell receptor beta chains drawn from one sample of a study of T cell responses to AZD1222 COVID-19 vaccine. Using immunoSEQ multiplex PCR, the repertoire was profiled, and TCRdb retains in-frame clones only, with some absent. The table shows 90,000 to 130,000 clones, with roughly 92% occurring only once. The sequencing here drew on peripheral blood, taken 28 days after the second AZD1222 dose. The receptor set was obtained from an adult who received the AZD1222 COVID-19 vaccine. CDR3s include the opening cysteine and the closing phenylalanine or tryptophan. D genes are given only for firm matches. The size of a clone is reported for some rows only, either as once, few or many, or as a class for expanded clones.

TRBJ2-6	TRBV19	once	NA	CASRYVHSPANSGANVLTF	TGTGCCAGTAGATATGTGCACAGTCCGGCTAACTCTGGGGCCAACGTCCTGACTTTC
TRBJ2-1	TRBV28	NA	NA	CASSPSTANEQFF	TGTGCCAGCAGTCCCTCGACCGCAAATGAGCAGTTCTTC
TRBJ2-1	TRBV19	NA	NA	CASSTLSHNEQFF	TGTGCCAGTAGTACGCTCTCCCACAATGAGCAGTTCTTC
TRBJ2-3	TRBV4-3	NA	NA	CASSQVPGSPDTQYF	TGCGCCAGCAGCCAAGTGCCGGGATCCCCAGATACGCAGTATTTT
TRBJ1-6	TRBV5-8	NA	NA	CASSLGESSYNSPLHF	TGTGCCAGCAGCTTGGGGGAAAGCTCCTATAATTCACCCCTCCACTTT
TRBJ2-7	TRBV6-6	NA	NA	CASSYGRGLSYEQYF	TGTGCCAGCAGTTACGGCAGGGGACTTTCATACGAGCAGTACTTC
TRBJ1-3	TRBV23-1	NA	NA	CASSPLPGSGNTIYF	TGCGCCAGCAGTCCCCTCCCAGGTTCAGGAAACACCATATATTTT
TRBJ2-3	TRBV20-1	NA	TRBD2	CSASTGLAGGPKYF	TGCAGTGCTAGTACCGGACTAGCGGGGGGGCCGAAGTATTTT
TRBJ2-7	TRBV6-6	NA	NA	CASSYTTYEQYF	TGTGCCAGCAGTTACACAACGTACGAGCAGTACTTC
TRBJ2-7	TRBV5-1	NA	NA	CASSWGGGSGSYEQYF	TGCGCCAGCAGCTGGGGTGGAGGCAGTGGGTCGTACGAGCAGTACTTC
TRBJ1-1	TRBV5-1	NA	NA	CASRQRTEAFF	TGCGCCAGCAGGCAGAGGACTGAAGCTTTCTTT
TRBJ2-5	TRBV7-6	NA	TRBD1	CASRQTGGGAAQYF	TGTGCCAGCAGGCAAACAGGGGGCGGCGCGGCCCAGTACTTC
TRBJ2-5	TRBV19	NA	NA	CASSIDSQGRETQYF	TGTGCCAGTAGTATAGATTCGCAGGGTCGGGAGACCCAGTACTTC
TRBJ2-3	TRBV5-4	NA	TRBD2	CASSSGTSGGTNTDTQYF	TGTGCCAGCAGCTCCGGGACTAGCGGGGGGACCAACACAGATACGCAGTATTTT
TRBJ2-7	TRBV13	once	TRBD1	CASSTTTGVSDEQYF	TGTGCCAGCAGCACGACGACAGGGGTAAGCGACGAGCAGTACTTC
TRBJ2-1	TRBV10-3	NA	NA	CAITGETYNEQFF	TGTGCCATCACGGGGGAAACCTACAATGAGCAGTTCTTC
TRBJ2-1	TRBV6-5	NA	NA	CASTRGRAYNEQFF	TGTGCCAGCACGCGGGGCAGGGCCTACAATGAGCAGTTCTTC
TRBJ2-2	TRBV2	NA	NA	CASFPEFPGELFF	TGTGCCAGCTTCCCTGAGTTTCCCGGGGAGCTGTTTTTT
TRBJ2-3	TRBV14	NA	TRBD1	CASRTVGDRGDTQYF	TGTGCCAGCAGGACCGTGGGGGACAGGGGGGATACGCAGTATTTT
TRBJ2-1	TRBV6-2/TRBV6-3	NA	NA	CASSPDSPEQFF	TGTGCCAGCAGTCCGGACAGTCCTGAGCAGTTCTTC
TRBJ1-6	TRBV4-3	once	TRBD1	CASSPTGSSNSPLHF	TGCGCCAGCAGCCCGACAGGGTCCTCGAATTCACCCCTCCACTTT
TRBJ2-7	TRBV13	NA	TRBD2	CASSLVSSGASSYEQYF	TGTGCCAGCAGCTTAGTTTCTAGCGGGGCTAGCTCCTACGAGCAGTACTTC
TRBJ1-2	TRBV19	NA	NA	CASSIARNYGYTF	TGTGCCAGTAGTATAGCCAGGAACTATGGCTACACCTTC
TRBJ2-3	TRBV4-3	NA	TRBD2	CASSWWAGGGDTQYF	TGCGCCAGCAGCTGGTGGGCGGGGGGTGGAGATACGCAGTATTTT